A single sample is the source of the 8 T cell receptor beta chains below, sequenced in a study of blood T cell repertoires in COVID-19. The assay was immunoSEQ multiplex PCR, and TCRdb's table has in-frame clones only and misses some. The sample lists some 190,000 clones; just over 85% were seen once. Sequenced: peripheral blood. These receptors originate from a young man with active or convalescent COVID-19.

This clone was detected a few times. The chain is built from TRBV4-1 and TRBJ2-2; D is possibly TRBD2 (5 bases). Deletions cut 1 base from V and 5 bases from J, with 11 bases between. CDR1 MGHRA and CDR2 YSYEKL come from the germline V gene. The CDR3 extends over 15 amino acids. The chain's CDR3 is CASSQGSSRTGELFF. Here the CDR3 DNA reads TGCGCCAGCAGCCAAGGATCTAGCAGGACCGGGGAGCTGTTTTTT.

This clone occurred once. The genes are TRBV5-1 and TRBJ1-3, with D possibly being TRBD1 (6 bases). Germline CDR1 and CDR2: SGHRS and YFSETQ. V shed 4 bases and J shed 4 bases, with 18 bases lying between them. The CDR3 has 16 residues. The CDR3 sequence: CASSLGGLEVGNTIYF. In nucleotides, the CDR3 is TGCGCCAGCAGCCTGGGGGGGCTAGAGGTCGGAAACACCATATATTTT.

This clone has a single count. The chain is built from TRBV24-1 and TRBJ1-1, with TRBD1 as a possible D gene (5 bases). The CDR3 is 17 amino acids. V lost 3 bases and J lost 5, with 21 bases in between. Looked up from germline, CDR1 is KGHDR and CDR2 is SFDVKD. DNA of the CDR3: TGTGCCACCAGTGATCGACAGACGAGAGAAGGGGAAACTGAAGCTTTCTTT. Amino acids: CATSDRQTREGETEAFF.

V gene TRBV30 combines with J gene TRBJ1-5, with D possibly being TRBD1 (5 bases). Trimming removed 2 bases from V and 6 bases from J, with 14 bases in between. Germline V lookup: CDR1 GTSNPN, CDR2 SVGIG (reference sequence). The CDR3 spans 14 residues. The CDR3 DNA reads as TGTGCCTGGAGTCCGGGAGTCGGGGCTCAGCCCCAGCATTTT. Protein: CAWSPGVGAQPQHF.

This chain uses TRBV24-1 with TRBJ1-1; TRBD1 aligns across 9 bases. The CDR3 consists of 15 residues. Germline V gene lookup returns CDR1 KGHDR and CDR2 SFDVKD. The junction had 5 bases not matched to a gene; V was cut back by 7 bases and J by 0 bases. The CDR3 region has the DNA TGTGCCACCAGGGCCGGGACAGGGTTGAACACTGAAGCTTTCTTT. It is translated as CATRAGTGLNTEAFF.

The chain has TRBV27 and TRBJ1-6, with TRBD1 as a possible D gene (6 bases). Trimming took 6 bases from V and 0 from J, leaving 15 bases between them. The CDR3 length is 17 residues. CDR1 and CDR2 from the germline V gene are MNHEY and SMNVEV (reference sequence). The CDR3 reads CASSLQGRGSYNSPLHF. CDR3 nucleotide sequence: TGTGCCAGCAGCCTACAGGGAAGGGGCTCCTATAATTCACCCCTCCACTTT.

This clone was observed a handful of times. In DNA form, the CDR3 reads TGTGCCAGCAGCCAACAGGGCCAAAATGAAAAACTGTTTTTT. Its translation: CASSQQGQNEKLFF. The V gene is TRBV9, the J gene TRBJ1-4, with D perhaps matching TRBD1 (6 bases). The V gene's germline CDR1 is SGDLS and CDR2 YYNGEE. The CDR3 has 14 residues. V was shortened by 4 bases and J by 5 bases, with 12 bases between the two germline ends.

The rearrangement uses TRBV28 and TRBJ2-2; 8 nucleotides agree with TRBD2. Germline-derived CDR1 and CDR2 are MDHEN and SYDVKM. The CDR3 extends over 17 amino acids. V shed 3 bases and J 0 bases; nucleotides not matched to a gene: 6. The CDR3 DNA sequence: TGTGCCAGCAGTTTGGCTCCGGGACTAGCGAACACCGGGGAGCTGTTTTTT. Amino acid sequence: CASSLAPGLANTGELFF.